The rows below give T cell receptor beta chains drawn from one sample of a study of PD-L1 blockade in urothelial cancer. The repertoire was sequenced with immunoSEQ multiplex PCR; TCRdb's copy has only in-frame clones and lacks some. This repertoire shows about 47,000 clones, 70% to 90% found once; its top ten account for under 20%. Sequenced here: PBMCs, sampled around atezolizumab (anti-PD-L1) treatment. Every receptor here comes from a man aged 60-69 years with urothelial cancer. The CDR3 runs from the conserved cysteine through the conserved F or W. D genes are given only for firm matches. Some rows have no size entry. The others give once, few or many, or a class for an expanded clone.

clone_size: once
j_call: TRBJ2-7
v_call: TRBV15
d_call: NA
cdr3_nt: TGTGCCACCAGCAGAGATTTTGGCGGCGCCTACGAGCAGTACTTC
cdr3_aa: CATSRDFGGAYEQYF

clone_size: NA
j_call: TRBJ2-5
v_call: TRBV5-1
d_call: NA
cdr3_nt: TGCGCCAGCAGCCCGCGAACCCAAGAGACCCAGTACTTC
cdr3_aa: CASSPRTQETQYF

clone_size: NA
j_call: TRBJ1-6
v_call: TRBV5-1
d_call: NA
cdr3_nt: TGCGCCAGCAGCTTGGTTTTGAGCTCCTATAATTCACCCCTCCACTTT
cdr3_aa: CASSLVLSSYNSPLHF

clone_size: NA
j_call: TRBJ2-5
v_call: TRBV2
d_call: TRBD1
cdr3_nt: TGTGCCAACACCGGGACAGGCCAAGAGACCCAGTACTTC
cdr3_aa: CANTGTGQETQYF

clone_size: few
j_call: TRBJ1-2
v_call: TRBV7-2
d_call: NA
cdr3_nt: TGTGCCAGCAGTTACGTAGACGGCTCAGGGGGCTACACCTTC
cdr3_aa: CASSYVDGSGGYTF

clone_size: few
j_call: TRBJ1-1
v_call: TRBV28
d_call: NA
cdr3_nt: TGTGCCAGCAGGGGGGCCAGGATTGAAGCTTTCTTT
cdr3_aa: CASRGARIEAFF

clone_size: few
j_call: TRBJ2-7
v_call: TRBV28
d_call: TRBD1
cdr3_nt: TGTGCCAGCGGGGACAGGGGAAATTACGAGCAGTACTTC
cdr3_aa: CASGDRGNYEQYF

clone_size: once
j_call: TRBJ2-7
v_call: TRBV29-1
d_call: NA
cdr3_nt: TGCAGCGTTGAAGAGGGGGACTTATACGAGCAGTACTTC
cdr3_aa: CSVEEGDLYEQYF

clone_size: NA
j_call: TRBJ1-1
v_call: TRBV27
d_call: NA
cdr3_nt: TGTGCCAGCAGACGTACAGGGACCGGCACTGAAGCTTTCTTT
cdr3_aa: CASRRTGTGTEAFF

clone_size: NA
j_call: TRBJ2-1
v_call: TRBV27
d_call: NA
cdr3_nt: TGTGCCAGCAGTCCTGCAGTTCCCTACAATGAGCAGTTCTTC
cdr3_aa: CASSPAVPYNEQFF

clone_size: once
j_call: TRBJ2-2
v_call: TRBV4-3
d_call: NA
cdr3_nt: TGCGCCAGCAGCCAACCGGGGGACACCGGGGAGCTGTTTTTT
cdr3_aa: CASSQPGDTGELFF

clone_size: NA
j_call: TRBJ1-3
v_call: TRBV5-6
d_call: TRBD1
cdr3_nt: TGTGCCAGCAGCCAAGGACAGGTTCACGGCACCATATATTTT
cdr3_aa: CASSQGQVHGTIYF

clone_size: NA
j_call: TRBJ1-1
v_call: TRBV11-2
d_call: TRBD1
cdr3_nt: TGTGCCAGCAGCTCTAGGACAGGGGGCGGTGAAGCTTTCTTT
cdr3_aa: CASSSRTGGGEAFF

clone_size: NA
j_call: TRBJ2-3
v_call: TRBV5-1
d_call: NA
cdr3_nt: TGCGCCAGCCGCTCGGGCGGGCACACAGATACGCAGTATTTT
cdr3_aa: CASRSGGHTDTQYF

clone_size: NA
j_call: TRBJ1-3
v_call: TRBV6-5
d_call: NA
cdr3_nt: TGTGCCAGCAGAGCAGGGGTCTTCTCTGGAAACACCATATATTTT
cdr3_aa: CASRAGVFSGNTIYF

clone_size: NA
j_call: TRBJ1-1
v_call: TRBV29-1
d_call: NA
cdr3_nt: TGCAGCGTTGCAACAGGGATCGAAGAAGCTTTCTTT
cdr3_aa: CSVATGIEEAFF

clone_size: NA
j_call: TRBJ2-7
v_call: TRBV28
d_call: NA
cdr3_nt: TGTGCCACCCGCAAAGTGGCCGGGTCCTACGAGCAGTACTTC
cdr3_aa: CATRKVAGSYEQYF

clone_size: NA
j_call: TRBJ2-3
v_call: TRBV29-1
d_call: NA
cdr3_nt: TGCAGCGGTTCAATCGGAGATACGCAGTATTTT
cdr3_aa: CSGSIGDTQYF

clone_size: once
j_call: TRBJ2-3
v_call: TRBV5-1
d_call: TRBD1
cdr3_nt: TGCGCCAGCAGCCTGGGGGGGACAGGGGCAGATACGCAGTATTTT
cdr3_aa: CASSLGGTGADTQYF

clone_size: NA
j_call: TRBJ2-3
v_call: TRBV2
d_call: NA
cdr3_nt: TGTGCCAGCAATAGACAGGCCAGCACAGATACGCAGTATTTT
cdr3_aa: CASNRQASTDTQYF

clone_size: NA
j_call: TRBJ2-2
v_call: TRBV21-1
d_call: NA
cdr3_nt: TGTGCCAGCAGCAATGCTACCGGGACAGAACGAACGACCGGGGAGCTGTTTTTT
cdr3_aa: CASSNATGTERTTGELFF

clone_size: NA
j_call: TRBJ2-7
v_call: TRBV7-2
d_call: NA
cdr3_nt: TGTGCCAGCAGCCCGGGACTGGGGGCCTACGAGCAGTACTTC
cdr3_aa: CASSPGLGAYEQYF

clone_size: NA
j_call: TRBJ1-1
v_call: TRBV28
d_call: NA
cdr3_nt: TGTGCCAGCAGTCCAGGGAACCTGAACACTGAAGCTTTCTTT
cdr3_aa: CASSPGNLNTEAFF

clone_size: NA
j_call: TRBJ1-1
v_call: TRBV5-1
d_call: TRBD1
cdr3_nt: TGCGCCAGCAGCGGGCTCGGCGACAGGGGGAGACCTGAAGCTTTCTTT
cdr3_aa: CASSGLGDRGRPEAFF

clone_size: NA
j_call: TRBJ1-5
v_call: TRBV7-2
d_call: NA
cdr3_nt: TGTGCCAGCAGCGCGCTGGACAGCGGTTATCAGCCCCAGCATTTT
cdr3_aa: CASSALDSGYQPQHF

clone_size: NA
j_call: TRBJ2-7
v_call: TRBV4-1
d_call: TRBD2
cdr3_nt: TGCGCCAGCAGCCCAGGCGGGACTAGCGGCTACGAGCAGTACTTC
cdr3_aa: CASSPGGTSGYEQYF

clone_size: NA
j_call: TRBJ1-3
v_call: TRBV14
d_call: TRBD1
cdr3_nt: TGTGCCAGCAGCCAGGGGACAGCCCTCTCTGGAAACACCATATATTTT
cdr3_aa: CASSQGTALSGNTIYF

clone_size: NA
j_call: TRBJ1-2
v_call: TRBV9
d_call: NA
cdr3_nt: TGTGCCAGCAGCCCCGGGGGAGCGGTTGGCTACACCTTC
cdr3_aa: CASSPGGAVGYTF

clone_size: many
j_call: TRBJ1-1
v_call: TRBV10-1
d_call: NA
cdr3_nt: TGCGCCAGCAGTGAGGGGGGGTACACTGAAGCTTTCTTT
cdr3_aa: CASSEGGYTEAFF

clone_size: NA
j_call: TRBJ2-3
v_call: TRBV5-4
d_call: NA
cdr3_nt: TGTGCCAGCAGCTTGGAGCCCACCCAAGATACGCAGTATTTT
cdr3_aa: CASSLEPTQDTQYF

clone_size: NA
j_call: TRBJ1-2
v_call: TRBV28
d_call: NA
cdr3_nt: TGTGCCAGCAGTTTCGCAGGGGCGTACTATGGCTACACCTTC
cdr3_aa: CASSFAGAYYGYTF

clone_size: NA
j_call: TRBJ1-3
v_call: TRBV7-2
d_call: NA
cdr3_nt: TGTGCCAGCCTTCCAGTCACCATATATTTT
cdr3_aa: CASLPVTIYF

clone_size: NA
j_call: TRBJ2-1
v_call: TRBV14
d_call: NA
cdr3_nt: TGTGCCAGCAGCCTTGCGCTGGGGAGGGGGTCACATGAGCAGTTCTTC
cdr3_aa: CASSLALGRGSHEQFF

clone_size: NA
j_call: TRBJ2-7
v_call: TRBV5-5
d_call: TRBD1
cdr3_nt: TGTGCCAGCAGCTCCCAGCGACAGGGTGCCTACGAGCAGTACTTC
cdr3_aa: CASSSQRQGAYEQYF

clone_size: NA
j_call: TRBJ1-5
v_call: TRBV2
d_call: NA
cdr3_nt: TGTGCCAGCAGTCCCCCCGGACTGGACAATCAGCCCCAGCATTTT
cdr3_aa: CASSPPGLDNQPQHF

clone_size: few
j_call: TRBJ2-5
v_call: TRBV29-1
d_call: NA
cdr3_nt: TGCAGCGGGGCTAGCGCGGTGGGAGAGACCCAGTACTTC
cdr3_aa: CSGASAVGETQYF

clone_size: NA
j_call: TRBJ2-7
v_call: TRBV28
d_call: NA
cdr3_nt: TGTGCCAGCCACAGGTCGGGACAACACTACGAGCAGTACTTC
cdr3_aa: CASHRSGQHYEQYF

clone_size: NA
j_call: TRBJ1-1
v_call: TRBV9
d_call: NA
cdr3_nt: TGTGCCAGCAGCCCTACCTACCAGAACACTGAAGCTTTCTTT
cdr3_aa: CASSPTYQNTEAFF

clone_size: NA
j_call: TRBJ2-5
v_call: TRBV2
d_call: TRBD2
cdr3_nt: TGTGCCAGCCCGAGAGGGGGACTAGCGGACCAAGAGACCCAGTACTTC
cdr3_aa: CASPRGGLADQETQYF

clone_size: once
j_call: TRBJ2-7
v_call: TRBV7-2
d_call: TRBD2
cdr3_nt: TGTGCCAGCAGCAAAGACCGACTAGCGGGGGCCTACGAGCAGTACTTC
cdr3_aa: CASSKDRLAGAYEQYF

clone_size: once
j_call: TRBJ2-7
v_call: TRBV6-6
d_call: TRBD1
cdr3_nt: TGTGCCAGCAGTTTAGGGGGCGGCTACGAGCAGTACTTC
cdr3_aa: CASSLGGGYEQYF

clone_size: NA
j_call: TRBJ1-4
v_call: TRBV6-1
d_call: NA
cdr3_nt: TGTGCCAGCAGTGTCTCGGGGACTAATGAAAAACTGTTTTTT
cdr3_aa: CASSVSGTNEKLFF

clone_size: once
j_call: TRBJ2-7
v_call: TRBV30
d_call: TRBD1
cdr3_nt: TGTGCCTGTGCCCGGACAGGGACCTACGAGCAGTACTTC
cdr3_aa: CACARTGTYEQYF

clone_size: few
j_call: TRBJ1-2
v_call: TRBV6-5
d_call: NA
cdr3_nt: TGTGCCAGCAGCGGGACACCTAACTATGGCTACACCTTC
cdr3_aa: CASSGTPNYGYTF

clone_size: once
j_call: TRBJ1-1
v_call: TRBV7-9
d_call: TRBD1
cdr3_nt: TGTGCCAGCAGCGTTGAGGGGGCCGCTTTCTTT
cdr3_aa: CASSVEGAAFF

clone_size: NA
j_call: TRBJ2-5
v_call: TRBV10-1
d_call: TRBD2
cdr3_nt: TGCGCCAGCGGGGGACTAGACCAAGAGACCCAGTACTTC
cdr3_aa: CASGGLDQETQYF

clone_size: NA
j_call: TRBJ1-5
v_call: TRBV6-1
d_call: TRBD1
cdr3_nt: TGTGCCAGCAGTGGGTCGACAGGGACTAGATATCAGCCCCAGCATTTT
cdr3_aa: CASSGSTGTRYQPQHF

clone_size: few
j_call: TRBJ2-7
v_call: TRBV10-3
d_call: TRBD1
cdr3_nt: TGTGCCATCAGTGCTGGACAGGGGGACTACGAGCAGTACTTC
cdr3_aa: CAISAGQGDYEQYF

clone_size: NA
j_call: TRBJ1-3
v_call: TRBV6-1
d_call: NA
cdr3_nt: TGTGCCAGCAGTGATAAGGGGTATGGAAACACCATATATTTT
cdr3_aa: CASSDKGYGNTIYF

clone_size: once
j_call: TRBJ1-2
v_call: TRBV10-1
d_call: NA
cdr3_nt: TGCGCCAGCAACTTACGTCGCAGGGTTAACTATGGCTACACCTTC
cdr3_aa: CASNLRRRVNYGYTF

clone_size: NA
j_call: TRBJ2-2
v_call: TRBV5-4
d_call: TRBD1
cdr3_nt: TGTGCCAGCAGCTCGTCCTGGACAGGGGGTTCGAACACCGGGGAGCTGTTTTTT
cdr3_aa: CASSSSWTGGSNTGELFF

clone_size: NA
j_call: TRBJ1-2
v_call: TRBV6-6
d_call: TRBD1
cdr3_nt: TGTGCCAGCACTAGGGACAGTGAAGCTAACTATGGCTACACCTTC
cdr3_aa: CASTRDSEANYGYTF

clone_size: NA
j_call: TRBJ2-3
v_call: TRBV29-1
d_call: NA
cdr3_nt: TGCAGCGTTGAAATAGTTCCCCCAGATACGCAGTATTTT
cdr3_aa: CSVEIVPPDTQYF

clone_size: NA
j_call: TRBJ1-1
v_call: TRBV7-2
d_call: NA
cdr3_nt: TGTGCCAGCAGCTTAAGCGGTTACACTGAAGCTTTCTTT
cdr3_aa: CASSLSGYTEAFF

clone_size: NA
j_call: TRBJ1-5
v_call: TRBV2
d_call: TRBD1
cdr3_nt: TGTGCCAGCAACCGACAGGGGGGACAGCCCCAGCATTTT
cdr3_aa: CASNRQGGQPQHF

clone_size: few
j_call: TRBJ1-2
v_call: TRBV7-2
d_call: NA
cdr3_nt: TGTGCCAGCAGCTTAGGAAGACAGGCGAGCTACACCTTC
cdr3_aa: CASSLGRQASYTF

clone_size: NA
j_call: TRBJ1-4
v_call: TRBV27
d_call: TRBD1
cdr3_nt: TGTGCCAGCAGTTCCGGGACAGGGGGTGAAAAACTGTTTTTT
cdr3_aa: CASSSGTGGEKLFF

clone_size: NA
j_call: TRBJ2-7
v_call: TRBV11-1
d_call: NA
cdr3_nt: TGTGCCAGCAGTAGCCGCTCTCCGGGGTACGAGCAGTACTTC
cdr3_aa: CASSSRSPGYEQYF

clone_size: NA
j_call: TRBJ2-7
v_call: TRBV11-1
d_call: TRBD1
cdr3_nt: TGTGCCAGCAGCTTAGGAGGGACAGGCTACTCCTACGAGCAGTACTTC
cdr3_aa: CASSLGGTGYSYEQYF